This T cell receptor beta chain was identified in a study of PD-1 blockade in mismatch repair-deficient tumors. Trimming removed 5 bases at V and 4 bases at J, with 11 bases between. Germline lookup yields CDR1 MNHEY and CDR2 SVGAGI. The CDR3 totals 13 residues. The table came from immunoSEQ multiplex PCR; TCRdb's copy has only in-frame clones and leaves some out. The sample contains about 51,000 clones, around 73% of which appear only once. PCR or immunohistochemistry showed mismatch repair deficiency in every enrolled patient. TCR sequencing covered a few patients who responded to pembrolizumab. The chain uses TRBV6-5 and TRBJ1-1; possible D gene TRBD1, 5 bases. The sample in question was peripheral blood, obtained 4 weeks after starting pembrolizumab. The TCR sequence derives from an adult with mismatch repair-deficient cancer. CDR3 sequence (DNA): TGTGCCAGCAGTAAGCCAGGGATCACTGAAGCTTTCTTT. Translated: CASSKPGITEAFF.